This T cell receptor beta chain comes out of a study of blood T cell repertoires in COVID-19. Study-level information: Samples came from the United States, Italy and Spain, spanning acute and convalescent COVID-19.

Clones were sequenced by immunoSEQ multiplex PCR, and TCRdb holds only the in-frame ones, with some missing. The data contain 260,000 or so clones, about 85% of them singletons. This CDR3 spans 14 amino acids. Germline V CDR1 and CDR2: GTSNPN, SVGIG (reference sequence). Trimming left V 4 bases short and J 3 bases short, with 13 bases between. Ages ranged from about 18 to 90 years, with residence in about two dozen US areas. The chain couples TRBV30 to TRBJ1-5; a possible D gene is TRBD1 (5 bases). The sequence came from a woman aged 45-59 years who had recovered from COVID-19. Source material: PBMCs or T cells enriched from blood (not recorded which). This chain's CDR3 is CAWTGFNSNQPQHF. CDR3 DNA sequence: TGTGCCTGGACAGGGTTTAACTCCAATCAGCCCCAGCATTTT.